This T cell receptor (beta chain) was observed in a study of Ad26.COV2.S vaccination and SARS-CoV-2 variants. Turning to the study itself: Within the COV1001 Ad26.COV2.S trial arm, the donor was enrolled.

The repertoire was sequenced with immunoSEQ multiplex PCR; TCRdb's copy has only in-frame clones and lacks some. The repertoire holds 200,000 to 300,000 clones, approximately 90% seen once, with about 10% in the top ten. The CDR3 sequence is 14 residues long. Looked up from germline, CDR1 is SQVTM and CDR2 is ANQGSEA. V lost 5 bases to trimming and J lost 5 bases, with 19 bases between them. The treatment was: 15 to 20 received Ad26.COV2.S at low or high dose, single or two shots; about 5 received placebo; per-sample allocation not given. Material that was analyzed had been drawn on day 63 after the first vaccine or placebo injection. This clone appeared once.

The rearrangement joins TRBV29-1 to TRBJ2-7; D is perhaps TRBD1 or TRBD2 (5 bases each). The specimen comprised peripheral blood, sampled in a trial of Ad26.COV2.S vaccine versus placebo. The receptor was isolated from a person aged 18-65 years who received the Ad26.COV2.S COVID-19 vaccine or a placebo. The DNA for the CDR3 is TGCAGCGTTTCGCCCGGGACCGACCCCCACGAGCAGTACTTC. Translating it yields CSVSPGTDPHEQYF.